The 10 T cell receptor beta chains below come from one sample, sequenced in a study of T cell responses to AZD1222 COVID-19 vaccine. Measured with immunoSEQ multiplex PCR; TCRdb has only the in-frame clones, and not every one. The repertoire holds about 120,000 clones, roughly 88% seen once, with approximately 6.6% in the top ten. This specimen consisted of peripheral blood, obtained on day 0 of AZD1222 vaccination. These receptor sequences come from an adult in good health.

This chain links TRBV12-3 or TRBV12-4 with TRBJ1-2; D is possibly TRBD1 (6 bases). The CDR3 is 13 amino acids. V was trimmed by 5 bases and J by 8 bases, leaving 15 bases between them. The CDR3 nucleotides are TGTGCCAGCAGTCCCGACAGGTCCCAGGGCTACACCTTC. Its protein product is CASSPDRSQGYTF.

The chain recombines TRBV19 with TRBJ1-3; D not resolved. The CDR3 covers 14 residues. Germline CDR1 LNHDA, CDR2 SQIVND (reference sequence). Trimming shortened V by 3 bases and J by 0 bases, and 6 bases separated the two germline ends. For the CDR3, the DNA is TGTGCCAGTAGTATGATAGACTCTGGAAACACCATATATTTT. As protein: CASSMIDSGNTIYF.

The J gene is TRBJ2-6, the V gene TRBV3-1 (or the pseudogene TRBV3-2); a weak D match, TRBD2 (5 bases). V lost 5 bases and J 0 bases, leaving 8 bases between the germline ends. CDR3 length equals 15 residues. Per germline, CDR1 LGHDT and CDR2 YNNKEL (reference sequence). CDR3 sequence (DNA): TGTGCCAGCAGCTTGGGAGTCTCTGGGGCCAACGTCCTGACTTTC. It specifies CASSLGVSGANVLTF.

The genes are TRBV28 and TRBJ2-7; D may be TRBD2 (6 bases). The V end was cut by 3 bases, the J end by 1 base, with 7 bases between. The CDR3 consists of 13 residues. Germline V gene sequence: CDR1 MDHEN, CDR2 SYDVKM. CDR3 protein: CASSLAGSYEQYF. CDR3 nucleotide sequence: TGTGCCAGCAGTTTGGCGGGGTCCTACGAGCAGTACTTC.

For the CDR3, the DNA is TGTGCCAGTAGTAAGCCGGGAGGGGGCTACGAGCAGTACTTC. It specifies CASSKPGGGYEQYF. The gene calls are TRBV19 and TRBJ2-7; 8 bases fit TRBD2. The CDR3 consists of 14 residues. The J segment lost 3 bases and the V segment lost 4 bases, leaving 5 bases of the junction unmatched. Germline CDR1 is LNHDA and CDR2 is SQIVND (reference sequence).

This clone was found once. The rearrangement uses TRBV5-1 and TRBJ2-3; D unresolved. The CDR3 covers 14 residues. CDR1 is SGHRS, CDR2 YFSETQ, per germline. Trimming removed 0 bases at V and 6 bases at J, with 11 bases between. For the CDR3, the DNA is TGCGCCAGCAGCTTGGGTGGATTTCCGGATACGCAGTATTTT. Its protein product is CASSLGGFPDTQYF.

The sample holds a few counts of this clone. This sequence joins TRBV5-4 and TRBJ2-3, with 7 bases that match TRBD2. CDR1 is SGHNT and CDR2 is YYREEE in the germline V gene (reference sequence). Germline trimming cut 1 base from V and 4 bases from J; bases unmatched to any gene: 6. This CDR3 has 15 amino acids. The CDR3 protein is CASSLIGLAADTQYF. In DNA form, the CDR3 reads TGTGCCAGCAGCTTGATTGGTCTAGCGGCAGATACGCAGTATTTT. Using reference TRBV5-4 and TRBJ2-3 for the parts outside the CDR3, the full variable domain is ETGVTQSPTHLIKTRGQQVTLRCSSQSGHNTVSWYQQALGQGPQFIFQYYREEENGRGNFPPRFSGLQFPNYSSELNVNALELDDSALYLCASSLIGLAADTQYFGPGTRLTVL.

Here the CDR3 reads CATQTEGWYGYTF. The CDR3 DNA follows: TGTGCCACCCAGACGGAAGGATGGTATGGCTACACCTTC. The J gene is TRBJ1-2, the V gene TRBV19; no definite D call. Germline values: CDR1 LNHDA, CDR2 SQIVND (reference sequence). Trimming removed 10 bases at V and 5 bases at J, with 17 bases between. The CDR3 totals 13 residues.

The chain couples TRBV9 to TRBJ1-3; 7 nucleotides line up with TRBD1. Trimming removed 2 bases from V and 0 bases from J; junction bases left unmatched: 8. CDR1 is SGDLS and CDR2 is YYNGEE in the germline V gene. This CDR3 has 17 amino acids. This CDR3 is CASSVFDRAISGNTIYF. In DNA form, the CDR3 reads TGTGCCAGCAGCGTTTTCGACAGGGCCATCTCTGGAAACACCATATATTTT.

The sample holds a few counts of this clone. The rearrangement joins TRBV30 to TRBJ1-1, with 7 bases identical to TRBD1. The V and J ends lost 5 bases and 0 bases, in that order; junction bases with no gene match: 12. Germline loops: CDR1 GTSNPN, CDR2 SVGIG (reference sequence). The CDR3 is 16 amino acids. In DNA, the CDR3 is TGTGCCTGGCCACTTTATTTCGGACAGGTGAACACTGAAGCTTTCTTT. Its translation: CAWPLYFGQVNTEAFF.